The rows below give T cell receptor beta chains drawn from one sample of a study of brain T cells in children with intractable seizures. Clones were read by immunoSEQ multiplex PCR, and TCRdb kept only the in-frame ones, dropping some. This sample has 80,000 or so clones, with approximately 90% found just once. Here the sequenced sample was peripheral blood, taken at surgery. These receptors were obtained from a girl aged 2 to 10 with Rasmussen encephalitis and intractable seizures. CDR3s include the opening cysteine and the closing phenylalanine or tryptophan. D genes are given only for firm matches. Clone size is not always given. Where it is, it says once, few, many or a class for expanded clones.

size: NA; D: TRBD2; V: TRBV24-1; J: TRBJ2-3; CDR3: CATSGSGSYGTDTQYF; DNA: TGTGCCACCAGTGGTAGCGGGAGTTATGGCACAGATACGCAGTATTTT
size: NA; D: TRBD2; V: TRBV30; J: TRBJ2-7; CDR3: CAWEGLVGRQQYF; DNA: TGTGCCTGGGAGGGACTAGTCGGGAGACAACAGTACTTC
size: NA; D: NA; V: TRBV14; J: TRBJ1-1; CDR3: CASSRQSTTEAFF; DNA: TGTGCCAGCAGCCGACAGTCTACCACTGAAGCTTTCTTT
size: NA; D: NA; V: TRBV5-4; J: TRBJ2-5; CDR3: CASSKGPGETQYF; DNA: TGTGCCAGCAGCAAGGGACCGGGGGAGACCCAGTACTTC
size: NA; D: TRBD2; V: TRBV27; J: TRBJ2-1; CDR3: CASSLSSGKGNEQFF; DNA: TGTGCCAGCAGTTTATCAAGCGGGAAAGGAAATGAGCAGTTCTTC
size: NA; D: NA; V: TRBV18; J: TRBJ1-4; CDR3: CASSFFEEKLFF; DNA: TGTGCCAGCTCATTCTTCGAGGAAAAACTGTTTTTT
size: NA; D: NA; V: TRBV2; J: TRBJ1-4; CDR3: CASTLLRPEGAEKLFF; DNA: TGTGCCAGCACCCTACTCCGTCCAGAAGGGGCTGAAAAACTGTTTTTT
size: NA; D: TRBD2; V: TRBV4-1; J: TRBJ2-1; CDR3: CASSQLAGVGNEQFF; DNA: TGCGCCAGCAGCCAACTAGCGGGAGTAGGTAATGAGCAGTTCTTC
size: NA; D: TRBD2; V: TRBV10-3; J: TRBJ2-1; CDR3: CAISESRLAVGEQFF; DNA: TGTGCCATCAGTGAGTCCCGCCTAGCGGTGGGTGAGCAGTTCTTC
size: NA; D: TRBD2; V: TRBV6-5; J: TRBJ2-7; CDR3: CASSYLSGKGYEQYF; DNA: TGTGCCAGCAGTTACCTTAGCGGGAAGGGCTACGAGCAGTACTTC
size: NA; D: TRBD2; V: TRBV7-9; J: TRBJ2-5; CDR3: CASSSGGGYQETQYF; DNA: TGTGCCAGCAGCTCAGGCGGGGGTTACCAAGAGACCCAGTACTTC
size: NA; D: NA; V: TRBV25-1; J: TRBJ2-6; CDR3: CASSGVTGANVLTF; DNA: TGTGCCAGCAGTGGGGTAACTGGGGCCAACGTCCTGACTTTC
size: once; D: NA; V: TRBV7-9; J: TRBJ1-2; CDR3: CASSKVTENYGYTF; DNA: TGTGCCAGCAGCAAAGTGACAGAGAACTATGGCTACACCTTC
size: NA; D: NA; V: TRBV4-1; J: TRBJ2-5; CDR3: CASSQERVMETQYF; DNA: TGCGCCAGCAGCCAAGAACGGGTTATGGAGACCCAGTACTTC
size: NA; D: NA; V: TRBV11-2; J: TRBJ2-2; CDR3: CASSLGAWATGELFF; DNA: TGTGCCAGCAGCTTAGGGGCGTGGGCGACCGGGGAGCTGTTTTTT
size: NA; D: NA; V: TRBV3-1/TRBV3-2; J: TRBJ2-3; CDR3: CASSQIGDTQYF; DNA: TGTGCCAGCAGCCAAATAGGGGATACGCAGTATTTT
size: NA; D: TRBD2; V: TRBV10-3; J: TRBJ2-3; CDR3: CAIGTSGSPDTQYF; DNA: TGTGCCATCGGGACTAGCGGGAGCCCAGATACGCAGTATTTT
size: NA; D: TRBD2; V: TRBV5-3; J: TRBJ2-7; CDR3: CARKPRGSGKDYEQYF; DNA: TGTGCCAGAAAGCCCCGGGGTAGCGGGAAGGACTACGAGCAGTACTTC
size: NA; D: NA; V: TRBV29-1; J: TRBJ1-4; CDR3: CSALGLTNEKLFF; DNA: TGCAGCGCCCTAGGGTTAACTAATGAAAAACTGTTTTTT
size: NA; D: NA; V: TRBV9; J: TRBJ1-1; CDR3: CASSVGPENTEAFF; DNA: TGTGCCAGCAGCGTAGGCCCAGAGAACACTGAAGCTTTCTTT
size: NA; D: NA; V: TRBV7-9; J: TRBJ1-1; CDR3: CASSPPGGLNTEAFF; DNA: TGTGCCAGCTCCCCCCCGGGAGGGCTGAACACTGAAGCTTTCTTT
size: NA; D: NA; V: TRBV7-8; J: TRBJ2-7; CDR3: CASSSRGAYEQYF; DNA: TGTGCCAGCAGCTCCAGGGGGGCCTACGAGCAGTACTTC
size: NA; D: NA; V: TRBV1; J: TRBJ1-2; CDR3: CTSSQPRRDRGPLNYGYTF; DNA: TGCACCAGCAGCCAACCCCGGAGGGACAGGGGGCCCCTCAACTATGGCTACACCTTC
size: NA; D: NA; V: TRBV12-3/TRBV12-4; J: TRBJ2-7; CDR3: CASSLFGSEQYF; DNA: TGTGCCAGCAGTTTATTCGGGTCCGAGCAGTACTTC
size: NA; D: NA; V: TRBV12-3/TRBV12-4; J: TRBJ1-2; CDR3: CASSPSLPGGYTF; DNA: TGTGCCAGCAGTCCCTCCCTCCCAGGGGGCTACACCTTC
size: NA; D: NA; V: TRBV27; J: TRBJ2-6; CDR3: CASSLGMVSGANVLTF; DNA: TGTGCCAGCAGTTTAGGTATGGTGTCTGGGGCCAACGTCCTGACTTTC
size: NA; D: TRBD1; V: TRBV10-2; J: TRBJ2-7; CDR3: CATYYRGGSYEQYF; DNA: TGCGCCACCTATTACAGGGGTGGGTCCTACGAGCAGTACTTC
size: NA; D: NA; V: TRBV6-1; J: TRBJ2-7; CDR3: CASSEMVNLYEQYF; DNA: TGTGCCAGCAGTGAGATGGTAAACCTCTACGAGCAGTACTTC
size: NA; D: NA; V: TRBV7-9; J: TRBJ2-1; CDR3: CASSHAYNEQFF; DNA: TGTGCCAGCAGTCATGCCTACAATGAGCAGTTCTTC
size: NA; D: NA; V: TRBV28; J: TRBJ1-1; CDR3: CASSLRDGYTEAFF; DNA: TGTGCCAGCAGTTTGAGGGATGGATACACTGAAGCTTTCTTT
size: NA; D: NA; V: TRBV13; J: TRBJ1-1; CDR3: CASSLALPGFTEAFF; DNA: TGTGCCAGCAGCTTAGCGCTACCAGGGTTCACTGAAGCTTTCTTT
size: few; D: TRBD1; V: TRBV7-9; J: TRBJ1-6; CDR3: CASSGDSYSPLHF; DNA: TGTGCCAGCAGCGGGGACAGTTATTCACCCCTCCACTTT
size: NA; D: NA; V: TRBV5-1; J: TRBJ1-4; CDR3: CASSQDTWKEKLFF; DNA: TGCGCCAGCAGCCAGGACACCTGGAAAGAAAAACTGTTTTTT
size: NA; D: TRBD1; V: TRBV27; J: TRBJ2-7; CDR3: CASSLKGQGSYEQYF; DNA: TGTGCCAGCAGTTTAAAGGGACAGGGCTCCTACGAGCAGTACTTC
size: NA; D: NA; V: TRBV4-2; J: TRBJ1-2; CDR3: CASSQEISLGRLTGYTF; DNA: TGTGCCAGCAGCCAAGAGATCTCTTTAGGCAGATTAACGGGCTACACCTTC
size: NA; D: NA; V: TRBV12-2; J: TRBJ2-1; CDR3: CASRLEVGLAGDEQFF; DNA: TGTGCAAGTCGCTTAGAAGTTGGACTAGCGGGAGATGAGCAGTTCTTC
size: NA; D: TRBD2; V: TRBV7-9; J: TRBJ2-5; CDR3: CASTKRGNTEETQYF; DNA: TGTGCCAGCACAAAGCGGGGTAACACCGAAGAGACCCAGTACTTC
size: NA; D: TRBD1; V: TRBV6-5; J: TRBJ2-7; CDR3: CASRVGQGSNEQYF; DNA: TGTGCCAGCAGGGTCGGACAGGGGTCGAACGAGCAGTACTTC
size: NA; D: TRBD1; V: TRBV30; J: TRBJ2-2; CDR3: CAWSGTGNTGELFF; DNA: TGTGCCTGGAGTGGGACAGGAAACACCGGGGAGCTGTTTTTT
size: NA; D: NA; V: TRBV5-1; J: TRBJ2-3; CDR3: CASSLGHREDTQYF; DNA: TGCGCCAGCAGCTTGGGTCACAGGGAAGATACGCAGTATTTT
size: NA; D: TRBD1; V: TRBV6-5; J: TRBJ1-1; CDR3: CASRVGTGKITEAFF; DNA: TGTGCCAGCAGAGTCGGGACAGGGAAGATAACTGAAGCTTTCTTT
size: NA; D: TRBD1; V: TRBV7-9; J: TRBJ2-3; CDR3: CASSLTGSHTQYF; DNA: TGTGCCAGCAGCTTGACAGGGTCACATACGCAGTATTTT